Each of the 21 T cell receptor beta chains below was sequenced from the same sample in a study of response to subunit inactivated influenza vaccine (dated by TCRdb to 2017 to 2018). The library was built by means of RT-PCR. Instrument on record: Illumina HiSeq 2500. TCRdb reran the public reads through fastp at Q25 and MiXCR, keeping productive beta chains. When rows share a CDR3 protein, they turn into one entry using the most common DNA and genes. Within this sample are under 200,000 distinct CDR3 sequences, with around 12% of them counted one time only. The top ten hold about 29% of the sample. The sample was also reused in another study, on T cells expressing NK-cell markers. In that second paper, the authors write: TCR beta cDNA libraries were made by 5'RACE template switching that added a universal primer site and unique molecular identifiers.

This material consisted of CD8+ T cells sorted from PBMCs, taken 12 days after vaccination. The receptor set was obtained from a man aged 45-65 years who received an inactivated influenza vaccine. Donor details come from another sample of the same person, matched by shared clones.

This clonotype was seen ten or more times. The chain combines TRBV7-9 with TRBJ2-7; 8 positions match TRBD1. The V gene's germline CDR1 is SEHNR and CDR2 FQNEAQ (reference sequence). The ends lost 5 bases at V and 2 bases at J; junction bases unmatched: 5. This CDR3 comprises 14 residues. The CDR3 sequence: CASSTGQGPYEQYF. CDR3 bases: TGTGCCAGCAGCACTGGACAGGGCCCCTACGAGCAGTACTTC. The full variable domain, with the rest looked up from reference TRBV7-9 and TRBJ2-7, is DTGVSQNPRHKITKRGQNVTFRCDPISEHNRLYWYRQTLGQGPEFLTYFQNEAQLEKSRLLSDRFSAERPKGSFSTLEIQRTEQGDSAMYLCASSTGQGPYEQYFGPGTRLTVT.

This clonotype was seen a few times. This chain links TRBV3-1 with TRBJ1-2, with a tentative D call TRBD1 (5 bases). The germline CDR1 and CDR2 sequences are LGHDT and YNNKEL (reference sequence). V was pared by 2 bases and J by 2 bases, with 18 bases between. This CDR3 has 17 amino acids. The CDR3 nucleotides are TGTGCCAGCAGCCAACCGGTCGGGGGAAGAAGGAACTATGGCTACACCTTC. Amino acid sequence: CASSQPVGGRRNYGYTF.

The V gene is TRBV14, the J gene TRBJ2-7, with D perhaps TRBD2 (6 bases). The ends were cut back, 8 bases at V and 3 bases at J, with 14 bases in the middle. Germline-derived CDR1 and CDR2 are SGHDN and FVKESK. This CDR3 has 13 amino acids. CDR3 sequence: CASDSGVSYEQYF. CDR3 in DNA: TGTGCCAGCGATTCGGGAGTCAGCTACGAGCAGTACTTC. Complete variable domain (other parts from reference TRBV14 and TRBJ2-7): EAGVTQFPSHSVIEKGQTVTLRCDPISGHDNLYWYRRVMGKEIKFLLHFVKESKQDESGMPNNRFLAERTGGTYSTLKVQPAELEDSGVYFCASDSGVSYEQYFGPGTRLTVT.

V gene TRBV12-3 or TRBV12-4 combines with J gene TRBJ2-2; 8 nucleotides align to TRBD1. CDR3 size: 18 residues. J gave up 0 bases and V 5 bases, and 11 bases lay outside the gene matches. The CDR3 is CASSTIAGGEPNTGELFF. The CDR3 DNA reads as TGTGCCAGCAGTACAATCGCAGGGGGCGAGCCGAACACCGGGGAGCTGTTTTTT.

This clonotype was found a few times. CDR3 in amino acids: CASSSGVGYEQYF. As DNA, the CDR3 is TGTGCCAGCTCTTCTGGCGTAGGCTACGAGCAGTACTTC. This chain uses TRBV25-1 with TRBJ2-7; no clear D. The germline V and J ends were trimmed by 8 bases and 3 bases, with 14 bases remaining between them. Germline V gives CDR1 MGHDK, CDR2 SYGVNS. The CDR3 is 13 residues long.

This clonotype was picked up a small number of times. The chain combines TRBV4-1 with TRBJ2-1, with 14 bases matching TRBD2. Germline trimming cut 4 bases from V and 9 bases from J; bases unmatched to any gene: 5. This CDR3 has 15 residues. Germline CDR1 is MGHRA and CDR2 is YSYEKL. CDR3 bases: TGCGCCAGCAGCCCGACTAGCGGGGGGGGCGGTGAGCAGTTCTTC. Its translation is CASSPTSGGGGEQFF.

The J gene is TRBJ2-2, the V gene TRBV9, with D uncertain. Germline values: CDR1 SGDLS, CDR2 YYNGEE. V lost 2 bases and J 7 bases, leaving 15 bases between the germline ends. The CDR3 runs to 15 residues. The CDR3 here is CASSVSVGMGGELFF. The CDR3 DNA is TGTGCCAGCAGCGTTAGTGTCGGCATGGGCGGGGAGCTGTTTTTT.

This clonotype has more than one count but fewer than ten. The chain has TRBV14 and TRBJ1-1; a possible D gene is TRBD1 (5 bases). This CDR3 comprises 14 residues. Germline V gene data show CDR1 as SGHDN and CDR2 as FVKESK. V lost 5 bases, J lost 0 bases, and 10 bases lay in between. CDR3 residues: CASSADTLNTEAFF. The CDR3 DNA sequence: TGTGCCAGCAGCGCGGACACGCTGAACACTGAAGCTTTCTTT. The entire variable domain, with the rest obtained from reference TRBV14 and TRBJ1-1, is as follows: EAGVTQFPSHSVIEKGQTVTLRCDPISGHDNLYWYRRVMGKEIKFLLHFVKESKQDESGMPNNRFLAERTGGTYSTLKVQPAELEDSGVYFCASSADTLNTEAFFGQGTRLTVV.

J is TRBJ2-1 and V is TRBV7-9; D might be TRBD2 (5 bases). Looked up from germline, CDR1 is SEHNR and CDR2 is FQNEAQ (reference sequence). Trimming stripped 3 bases from V and 8 bases from J, with 8 bases between. CDR3 length: 12 amino acids. The CDR3 is CASSFGLDEQFF. CDR3 DNA: TGTGCCAGCAGCTTCGGACTGGATGAGCAGTTCTTC.

This clonotype was observed a few times. The chain employs TRBV29-1 and TRBJ2-7; 7 bases line up with TRBD1. The V and J ends lost 6 bases and 5 bases, in that order; junction bases with no gene match: 4. Germline V gene data show CDR1 as SQVTM and CDR2 as ANQGSEA. The CDR3 sequence is 11 residues long. The CDR3 sequence is CSVLRGHEQYF. CDR3 DNA: TGCAGCGTCCTAAGGGGGCACGAGCAGTACTTC.

This clonotype has only a few counts. The genes are TRBV19 and TRBJ2-4, with 16 bases matching TRBD2. The CDR3 spans 20 residues. V dropped 7 bases and J dropped 8; count of bases not matched to a gene: 20. Germline lookup yields CDR1 LNHDA and CDR2 SQIVND (reference sequence). CDR3 nucleotides: TGTGCCAGTACGTCCACGACCGGGACTAGCGGGAGGGCGAATTTGGACATTCAGTACTTC. This gives the protein CASTSTTGTSGRANLDIQYF.

The sample holds a few counts of this clonotype. This chain connects TRBV29-1 to TRBJ2-7, with TRBD2 as a possible D gene (6 bases). The germline gives CDR1 SQVTM, CDR2 ANQGSEA. CDR3 length: 15 residues. V gave up 6 bases and J gave up 1 base, with 19 bases separating them. The CDR3 bases are TGCAGCGTCCGAGGGGAGGCTATGGGGTCCTACGAGCAGTACTTC. Residues: CSVRGEAMGSYEQYF.

This clonotype came up many times. The J gene is TRBJ2-7, the V gene TRBV20-1; D is perhaps TRBD1 (6 bases). The CDR3 has 17 amino acids. The germline gives CDR1 DFQATT, CDR2 SNEGSKA (reference sequence). Deletions cut 0 bases from V and 2 bases from J, with 20 bases between. The CDR3 sequence is CSARDPMDRRLAYEQYF. The CDR3 DNA sequence: TGCAGTGCTAGAGATCCGATGGACAGACGATTAGCCTACGAGCAGTACTTC.

This clonotype was detected many times. In nucleotides, the CDR3 is TGCAGCGTTGTTTCGGCAGGGGGACCTTACGAGCAGTACTTC. This encodes CSVVSAGGPYEQYF. The chain carries TRBV29-1 and TRBJ2-7; the match to TRBD1 covers 7 bases. The J segment lost 4 bases and the V segment lost 4 bases, leaving 10 bases of the junction unmatched. CDR1 SQVTM and CDR2 ANQGSEA come from the germline V gene. This CDR3 is built from 14 residues.

Ten or more counts support this clonotype. This rearrangement joins TRBV5-6 to TRBJ2-1; TRBD1 aligns across 10 bases. Trimming at V came to 6 bases and at J to 7 bases, leaving 13 bases not matched to a gene. This CDR3 has 16 amino acids. Germline V gives CDR1 SGHDT, CDR2 YYEEEE. Here the CDR3 DNA reads TGTGCCAGCACCATTGTCGGGACAGGGGTAATTAATGAGCAGTTCTTC. It is translated as CASTIVGTGVINEQFF.

The sample holds many counts of this clonotype. The chain employs TRBV12-3 or TRBV12-4 and TRBJ1-6; 8 positions agree with TRBD1. This CDR3 has 14 residues. J was trimmed by 10 bases and V by 3 bases; bases with no gene match: 5. CDR3 DNA sequence: TGTGCCAGCAGTTTCGGGACAGGCTGGTCACCCCTCCACTTT. Translating gives CASSFGTGWSPLHF.

The table lists this clonotype with a few counts. The chain joins TRBV9 to TRBJ2-7, with D hard to call. The germline gives CDR1 SGDLS, CDR2 YYNGEE. This CDR3 is 15 amino acids long. Trimming shortened V by 0 bases and J by 5 bases, and 15 bases separated the two germline ends. The CDR3 DNA reads TGTGCCAGCAGCGTAGGACGGCGGTTTGGGGACGAGCAGTACTTC. Its translation is CASSVGRRFGDEQYF.

This clonotype was recorded a few times. CDR3 protein: CASSKHRAYNEQFF. CDR3 nucleotides: TGTGCCAGCAGCAAACACCGAGCCTACAATGAGCAGTTCTTC. The V gene is TRBV7-6, the J gene TRBJ2-1; D is unresolved. Germline assignment: CDR1 SGHVS and CDR2 FNYEAQ. The V end lost 5 bases, the J end lost 2 bases, and 10 bases lay between the germline ends. The length of the CDR3 is 14 residues.

This chain links TRBV3-1 with TRBJ2-1; D call uncertain. Germline CDR1 and CDR2: LGHDT and YNNKEL (reference sequence). Trimming cost V 1 base and J 0 bases, with 10 bases left between them. CDR3 length: 16 amino acids. CDR3 loop: CASSQGFFSSYNEQFF. DNA for the CDR3: TGTGCCAGCAGCCAAGGATTCTTCAGCTCCTACAATGAGCAGTTCTTC.

This clonotype was detected a few times. V gene TRBV12-3 or TRBV12-4 combines with J gene TRBJ2-1, with D tentatively TRBD1 (6 bases). V dropped 5 bases and J dropped 5 bases, with 10 bases sitting between them. The CDR3 extends over 13 amino acids. CDR3: CASSTRQDNEQFF. DNA for the CDR3: TGTGCCAGCAGTACCCGACAGGACAATGAGCAGTTCTTC.

The sample holds many counts of this clonotype. The chain has TRBV15 and TRBJ1-3; D remains unclear. The CDR3 is 13 residues long. Germline V CDR1 and CDR2: LNHNV, YYDKDF (reference sequence). V lost 0 bases to trimming and J lost 8 bases, with 8 bases between them. This CDR3 reads CATSRDNGDTIYF. For the CDR3, the DNA is TGTGCCACCAGCAGAGATAATGGGGACACCATATATTTT.